This TCR beta chain was sequenced in a study of blood T cells in healthy people across ages. Study-wide background: Capture by template switching was about one barcoded beta molecule per two T cells.

A second PCR of about 6 to 12 cycles used a sample-barcoded 5' primer and a J-beta primer mix. Template switching added a 12-random-nucleotide identifier to every cDNA molecule. Via MiXCR, TCRdb re-called the 5' RACE reads, giving one row per CDR3 protein. The table shows 1.5 million to 2 million distinct CDR3 sequences, with 28% occurring only once. The V gene lost 3 bases and the J gene lost 2 bases, with 8 bases spanning the gap. The CDR3 spans 12 residues. Per the germline V gene, CDR1 is DFQATT and CDR2 is SNEGSKA (reference sequence). The chain employs TRBV20-1 and TRBJ2-7; no clear D. The clonotype was recovered from a woman aged 30 to 39 in good health. Specimen: blood. DNA of the CDR3: TGCAGTGCTAGCGTCCGCACCTACGAGCAGTACTTC. This translates into CSASVRTYEQYF.